This T cell receptor (beta chain) derives from a study of blood T cell repertoires in COVID-19. Sequencing used immunoSEQ multiplex PCR; TCRdb keeps in-frame clones, though not all of them. The sample yields hundreds of thousands of clones, about 87% seen once. Sequencing was carried out using peripheral blood. This clonotype originated in a woman younger than 30 with acute or convalescent COVID-19.

In DNA, the CDR3 is TGCGCCAGCAGCCCGGGACAGGCCACCTATGGCTACACCTTC. Its translation: CASSPGQATYGYTF. This chain uses TRBV5-1 with TRBJ1-2; 8 nucleotides align to TRBD1. Germline V gene data show CDR1 as SGHRS and CDR2 as YFSETQ. This CDR3 contains 14 residues. With V trimmed by 4 bases and J by 4 bases, 6 bases remained unmatched.